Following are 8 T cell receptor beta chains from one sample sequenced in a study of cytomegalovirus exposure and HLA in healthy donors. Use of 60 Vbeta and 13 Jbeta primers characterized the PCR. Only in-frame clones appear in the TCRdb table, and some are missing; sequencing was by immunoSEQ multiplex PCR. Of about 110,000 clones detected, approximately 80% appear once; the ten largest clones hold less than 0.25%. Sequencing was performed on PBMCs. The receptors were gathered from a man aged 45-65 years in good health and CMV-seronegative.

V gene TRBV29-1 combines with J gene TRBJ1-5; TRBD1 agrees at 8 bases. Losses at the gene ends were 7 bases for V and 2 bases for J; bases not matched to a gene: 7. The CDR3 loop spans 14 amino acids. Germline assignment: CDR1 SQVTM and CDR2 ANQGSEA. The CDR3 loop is CSAATGEGNQPQHF. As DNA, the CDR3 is TGCAGCGCCGCGACAGGGGAGGGCAATCAGCCCCAGCATTTT.

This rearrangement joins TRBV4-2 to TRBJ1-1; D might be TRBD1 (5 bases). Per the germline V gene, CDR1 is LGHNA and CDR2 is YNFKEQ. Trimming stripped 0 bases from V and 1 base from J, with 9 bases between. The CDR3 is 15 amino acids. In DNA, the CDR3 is TGTGCCAGCAGCCAAGAAGTGACAGCGAACACTGAAGCTTTCTTT. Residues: CASSQEVTANTEAFF.

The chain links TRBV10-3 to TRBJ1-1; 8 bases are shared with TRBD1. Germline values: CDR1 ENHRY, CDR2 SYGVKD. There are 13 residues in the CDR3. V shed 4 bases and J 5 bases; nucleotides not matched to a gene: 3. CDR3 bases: TGTGCCATCAGTGGACAGGGGAGAACTGAAGCTTTCTTT. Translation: CAISGQGRTEAFF.

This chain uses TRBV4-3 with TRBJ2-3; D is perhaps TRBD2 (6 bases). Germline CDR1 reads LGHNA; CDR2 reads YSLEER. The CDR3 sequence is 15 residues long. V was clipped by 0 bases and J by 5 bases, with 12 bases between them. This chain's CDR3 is CASSQEVRGIDTQYF. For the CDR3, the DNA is TGCGCCAGCAGCCAAGAAGTACGGGGGATAGATACGCAGTATTTT.

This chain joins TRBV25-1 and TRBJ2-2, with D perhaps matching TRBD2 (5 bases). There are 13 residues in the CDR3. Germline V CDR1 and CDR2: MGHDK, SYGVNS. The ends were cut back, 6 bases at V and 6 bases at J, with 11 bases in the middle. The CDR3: CASSGVGPGELFF. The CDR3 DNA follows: TGTGCCAGCAGCGGGGTAGGGCCCGGGGAGCTGTTTTTT.

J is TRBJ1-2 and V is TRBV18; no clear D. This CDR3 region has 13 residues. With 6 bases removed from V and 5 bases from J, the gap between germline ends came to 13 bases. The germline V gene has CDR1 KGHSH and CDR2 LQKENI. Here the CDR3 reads CASSEEGYYGYTF. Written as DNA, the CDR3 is TGTGCCAGCTCCGAAGAGGGATATTATGGCTACACCTTC.

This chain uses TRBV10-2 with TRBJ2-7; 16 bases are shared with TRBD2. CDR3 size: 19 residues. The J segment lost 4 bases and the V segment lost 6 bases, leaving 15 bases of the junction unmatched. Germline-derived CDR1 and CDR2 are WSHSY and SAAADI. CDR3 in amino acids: CASRPTPGTSGRAVYEQYF. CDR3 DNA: TGCGCCAGCAGGCCTACCCCCGGGACTAGCGGGAGGGCCGTGTACGAGCAGTACTTC.

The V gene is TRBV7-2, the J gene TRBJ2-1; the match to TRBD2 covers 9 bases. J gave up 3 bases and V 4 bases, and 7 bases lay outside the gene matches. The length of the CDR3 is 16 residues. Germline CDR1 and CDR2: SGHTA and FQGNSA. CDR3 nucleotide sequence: TGTGCCAGCAGCTCAGAGACTAGCGGACACTACAATGAGCAGTTCTTC. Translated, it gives CASSSETSGHYNEQFF.